The present entry profiles one T cell receptor (beta chain) with its context. The sample belongs to a study of cytomegalovirus exposure and HLA in healthy donors. Overall study context: The roughly 700 first-cohort repertoires shared a platform with the 120 validation repertoires, as reported in a later analysis.

Libraries were prepared by immunoSEQ multiplex PCR; TCRdb keeps only in-frame clonotypes and omits some of them. The sample records 220,000 or so clones, roughly 83% being singletons. Germline loops: CDR1 KGHSH, CDR2 LQKENI. This CDR3 region has 16 residues. V was clipped by 3 bases and J by 4 bases; unmatched bases: 10. The source of this sequence is a woman younger than 30 in good health and CMV-seronegative. The chain is built from TRBV18 and TRBJ1-2; the match to TRBD1 covers 8 bases. Specimen: PBMCs. As DNA, the CDR3 is TGTGCCAGCTCACCCTGGACAGGGCCCCTTATCTATGGCTACACCTTC. It encodes CASSPWTGPLIYGYTF. Full variable domain (outside the CDR3, taken from reference TRBV18 and TRBJ1-2): NAGVMQNPRHLVRRRGQEARLRCSPMKGHSHVYWYRQLPEEGLKFMVYLQKENIIDESGMPKERFSAEFPKEGPSILRIQQVVRGDSAAYFCASSPWTGPLIYGYTFGSGTRLTVV.